A single T cell receptor (beta chain) is shown here with its context. Its antigen is currently unknown. Only in-frame clones appear in the TCRdb table, and some are missing; sequencing was by immunoSEQ multiplex PCR. The sample lists about 2,500,000 clones, just over 90% occurring once. This specimen belongs to a study of shared clonotypes between healthy human individuals. Study observations and caveats: Among donors, sharing of clonotypes was expected to be affected by sequencing depth.

CDR1 is PRHDT and CDR2 is FYEKMQ in the germline V gene (reference sequence). The CDR3 is 14 amino acids. Losses at the gene ends were 5 bases for V and 5 bases for J; bases not matched to a gene: 7. What was sequenced was naive CD4+ T cells sorted from blood. Described subset: CD45RA+ positively selected. The chain links TRBV13 to TRBJ2-7, with TRBD2 matching 9 bases. The TCR was taken from a young man in good health. This CDR3 reads CASSRLAGGDEQYF. CDR3 in DNA: TGTGCCAGCAGCCGTTTGGCGGGAGGGGACGAGCAGTACTTC.